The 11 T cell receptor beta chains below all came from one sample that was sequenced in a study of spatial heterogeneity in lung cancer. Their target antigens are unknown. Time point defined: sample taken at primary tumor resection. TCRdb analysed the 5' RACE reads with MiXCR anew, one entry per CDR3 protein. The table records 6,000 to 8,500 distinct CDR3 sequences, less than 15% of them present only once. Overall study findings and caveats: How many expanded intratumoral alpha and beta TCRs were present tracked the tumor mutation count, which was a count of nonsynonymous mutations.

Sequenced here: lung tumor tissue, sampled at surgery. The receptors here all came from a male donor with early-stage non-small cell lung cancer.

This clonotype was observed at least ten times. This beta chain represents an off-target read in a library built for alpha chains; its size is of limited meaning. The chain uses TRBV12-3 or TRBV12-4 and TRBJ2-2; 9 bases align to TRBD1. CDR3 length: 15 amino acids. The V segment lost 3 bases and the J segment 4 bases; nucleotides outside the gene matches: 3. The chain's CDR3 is CASSLGDRATGELFF. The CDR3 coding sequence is TGTGCCAGCAGTTTGGGGGACAGGGCCACCGGGGAGCTGTTTTTT.

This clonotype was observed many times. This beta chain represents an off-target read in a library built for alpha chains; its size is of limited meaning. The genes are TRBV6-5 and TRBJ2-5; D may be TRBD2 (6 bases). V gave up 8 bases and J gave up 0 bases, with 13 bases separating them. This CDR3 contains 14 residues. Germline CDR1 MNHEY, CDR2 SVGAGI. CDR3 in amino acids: CASGRWGNQETQYF. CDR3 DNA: TGTGCCAGCGGGAGGTGGGGGAACCAAGAGACCCAGTACTTC.

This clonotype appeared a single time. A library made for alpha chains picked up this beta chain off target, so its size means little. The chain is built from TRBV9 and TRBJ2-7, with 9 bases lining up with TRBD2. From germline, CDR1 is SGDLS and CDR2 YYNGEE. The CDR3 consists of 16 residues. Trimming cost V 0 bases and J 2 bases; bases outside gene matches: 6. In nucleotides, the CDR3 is TGTGCCAGCAGCGTAGTATCTAGCGGGAACCCCTACGAGCAGTACTTC. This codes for CASSVVSSGNPYEQYF.

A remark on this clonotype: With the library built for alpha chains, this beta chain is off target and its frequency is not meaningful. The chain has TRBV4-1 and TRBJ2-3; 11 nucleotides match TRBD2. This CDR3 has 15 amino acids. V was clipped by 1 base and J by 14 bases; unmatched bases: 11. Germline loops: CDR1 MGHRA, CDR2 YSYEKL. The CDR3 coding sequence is TGCGCCAGCAGCCAAGTAGCGGGGGGGCTGGGATTTGCGTATTTT. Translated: CASSQVAGGLGFAYF.

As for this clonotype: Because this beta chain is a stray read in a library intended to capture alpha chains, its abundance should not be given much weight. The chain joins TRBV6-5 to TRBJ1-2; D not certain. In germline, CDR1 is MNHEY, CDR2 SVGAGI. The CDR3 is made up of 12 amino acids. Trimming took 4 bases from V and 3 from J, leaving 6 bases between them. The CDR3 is CASSSGYYGYTF. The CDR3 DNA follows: TGTGCCAGCAGTTCAGGTTACTATGGCTACACCTTC.

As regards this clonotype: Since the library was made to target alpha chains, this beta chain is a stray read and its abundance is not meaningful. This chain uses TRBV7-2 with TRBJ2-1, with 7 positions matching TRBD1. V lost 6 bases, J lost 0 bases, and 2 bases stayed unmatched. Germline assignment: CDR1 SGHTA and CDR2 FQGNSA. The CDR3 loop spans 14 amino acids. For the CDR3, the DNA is TGTGCCAGCAGGGACAGGAGCTCCTACAATGAGCAGTTCTTC. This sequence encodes CASRDRSSYNEQFF.

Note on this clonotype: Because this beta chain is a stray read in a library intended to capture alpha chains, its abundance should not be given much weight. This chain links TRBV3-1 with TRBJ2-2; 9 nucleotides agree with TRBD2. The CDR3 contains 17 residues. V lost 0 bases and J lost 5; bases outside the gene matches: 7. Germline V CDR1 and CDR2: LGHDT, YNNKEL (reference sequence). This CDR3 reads CASSQDQGLAGTGELFF. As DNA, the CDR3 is TGTGCCAGCAGCCAAGACCAGGGGCTAGCGGGGACCGGGGAGCTGTTTTTT. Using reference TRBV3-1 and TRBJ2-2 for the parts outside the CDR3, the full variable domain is DTAVSQTPKYLVTQMGNDKSIKCEQNLGHDTMYWYKQDSKKFLKIMFSYNNKELIINETVPNRFSPKSPDKAHLNLHINSLELGDSAVYFCASSQDQGLAGTGELFFGEGSRLTVL.

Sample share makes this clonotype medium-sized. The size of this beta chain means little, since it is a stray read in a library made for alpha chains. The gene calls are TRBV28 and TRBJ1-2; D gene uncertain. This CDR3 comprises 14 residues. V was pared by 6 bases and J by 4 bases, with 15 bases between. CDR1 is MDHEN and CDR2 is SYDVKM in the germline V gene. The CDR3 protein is CASRPTQALYGYTF. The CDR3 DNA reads TGTGCCAGCAGACCTACTCAGGCGCTCTATGGCTACACCTTC.

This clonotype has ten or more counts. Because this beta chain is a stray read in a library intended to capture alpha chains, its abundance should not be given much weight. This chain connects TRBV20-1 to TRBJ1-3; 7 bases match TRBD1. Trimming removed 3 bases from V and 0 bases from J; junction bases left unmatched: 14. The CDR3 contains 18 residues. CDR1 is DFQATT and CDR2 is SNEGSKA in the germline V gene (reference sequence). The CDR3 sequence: CSASPTGDHVFSGNTIYF. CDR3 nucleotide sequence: TGCAGTGCTAGTCCTACAGGGGATCACGTCTTCTCTGGAAACACCATATATTTT.

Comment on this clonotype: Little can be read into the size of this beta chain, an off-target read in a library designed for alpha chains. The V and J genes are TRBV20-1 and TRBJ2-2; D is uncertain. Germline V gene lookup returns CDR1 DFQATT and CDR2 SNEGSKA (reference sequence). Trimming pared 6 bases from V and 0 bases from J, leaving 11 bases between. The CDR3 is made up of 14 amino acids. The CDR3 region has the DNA TGCAGTGCCCCGGGCCCTTCGAACACCGGGGAGCTGTTTTTT. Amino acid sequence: CSAPGPSNTGELFF.

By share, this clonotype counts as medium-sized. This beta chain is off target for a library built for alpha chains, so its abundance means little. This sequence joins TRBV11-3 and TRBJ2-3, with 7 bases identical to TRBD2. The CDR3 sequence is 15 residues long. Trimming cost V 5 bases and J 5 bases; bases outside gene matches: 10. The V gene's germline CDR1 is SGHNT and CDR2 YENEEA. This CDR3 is CASSRQPSGVDTQYF. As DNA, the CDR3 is TGTGCCAGCAGCCGCCAACCTAGCGGAGTAGATACGCAGTATTTT.